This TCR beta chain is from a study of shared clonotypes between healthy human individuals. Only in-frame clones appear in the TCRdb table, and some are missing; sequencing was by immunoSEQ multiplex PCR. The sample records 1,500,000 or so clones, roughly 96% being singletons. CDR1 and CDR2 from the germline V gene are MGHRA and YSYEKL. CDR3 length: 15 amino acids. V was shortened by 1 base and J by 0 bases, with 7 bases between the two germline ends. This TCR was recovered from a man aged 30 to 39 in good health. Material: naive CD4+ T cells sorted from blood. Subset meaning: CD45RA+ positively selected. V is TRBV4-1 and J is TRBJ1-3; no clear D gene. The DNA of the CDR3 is TGCGCCAGCAGCCAAGTGGGTCTCTCTGGAAACACCATATATTTT. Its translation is CASSQVGLSGNTIYF.